This TCR beta chain was identified in a study of T cells in narcolepsy. On the study more broadly: Healthy controls were enrolled alongside patients with narcolepsy type 1 or type 2. Study results and limitations: Same-patient CSF and blood CD4+ T cell clonotypes included HCRT-specific and TRIB2-specific autoreactive ones. Autoreactive clonotypes reportedly recurred in blood of same and different patients, not controls.

In its sample, this clone was seen once. Its antigen is unknown. Germline assignment: CDR1 SGHTA and CDR2 FQGNSA. V was cut by 0 bases and J by 4 bases, with 7 bases left in between. This CDR3 region has 14 residues. The table came from immunoSEQ multiplex PCR; TCRdb's copy has only in-frame clones and leaves some out. The sample carries some 30,000 clones, approximately 85% recorded once. The specimen sequenced was CD45RA- memory CD4+ T cells from PBMCs. The TCR sequence derives from a human donor with narcolepsy. J is TRBJ1-3 and V is TRBV7-2; D not resolved. CDR3 nucleotides: TGTGCCAGCAGCTTAGCCGACACAGGAAACACCATATATTTT. It encodes CASSLADTGNTIYF.